Each of the 9 T cell receptor beta chains below was sequenced from the same sample in a study of blood T cell repertoires in COVID-19. Sequenced by immunoSEQ multiplex PCR; TCRdb stores in-frame clones only, minus some. The sample gives roughly 97,000 clones, roughly 90% of which show up once; approximately 6% is in the top ten. The sequencing input was peripheral blood. The receptors come from a human donor in a cohort sampled during active COVID-19.

The CDR3 DNA sequence: TGTGCCAGCAGTTTAGCTGACAGGGGTGGCCCCTACTTC. It codes for CASSLADRGGPYF. The gene calls are TRBV12-3 or TRBV12-4 and TRBJ2-5; 8 bases align to TRBD1. The V gene end was trimmed by 0 bases and the J gene end by 14 bases; junction bases not matched to a gene: 8. The CDR3 is 13 residues long.

The chain couples TRBV25-1 to TRBJ2-1, with D possibly matching TRBD1 (5 bases). Germline CDR1 reads MGHDK; CDR2 reads SYGVNS. The CDR3 runs to 16 residues. The V gene lost 0 bases and the J gene lost 8 bases, with 17 bases spanning the gap. CDR3 sequence: CASSEYKGRARDEQFF. DNA of the CDR3: TGTGCCAGCAGTGAATATAAAGGCAGGGCCCGGGATGAGCAGTTCTTC. Variable domain in full (rest from reference TRBV25-1 and TRBJ2-1): EADIYQTPRYLVIGTGKKITLECSQTMGHDKMYWYQQDPGMELHLIHYSYGVNSTEKGDLSSESTVSRIRTEHFPLTLESARPSHTSQYLCASSEYKGRARDEQFFGPGTRLTVL.

The chain couples TRBV19 to TRBJ2-2; D call uncertain. The V gene lost 2 bases and the J gene lost 0 bases, with 7 bases spanning the gap. The CDR3 consists of 15 residues. Germline CDR1 reads LNHDA; CDR2 reads SQIVND (reference sequence). This CDR3 is CASSIIQTNTGELFF. The CDR3 DNA reads TGTGCCAGTAGTATAATACAGACGAACACCGGGGAGCTGTTTTTT. Variable domain in full (rest from reference TRBV19 and TRBJ2-2): DGGITQSPKYLFRKEGQNVTLSCEQNLNHDAMYWYRQDPGQGLRLIYYSQIVNDFQKGDIAEGYSVSREKKESFPLTVTSAQKNPTAFYLCASSIIQTNTGELFFGEGSRLTVL.

V gene TRBV5-1 combines with J gene TRBJ2-7; 9 bases agree with TRBD1. The trim removed 0 bases at V and 5 bases at J, leaving 3 bases unmatched. The CDR3 is 14 amino acids. Germline V gene sequence: CDR1 SGHRS, CDR2 YFSETQ. Here the CDR3 DNA reads TGCGCCAGCAGCTTGGGGGACAGGGTCAACGAGCAGTACTTC. Encoded protein: CASSLGDRVNEQYF. Using reference TRBV5-1 and TRBJ2-7 for the parts outside the CDR3, the full variable domain is KAGVTQTPRYLIKTRGQQVTLSCSPISGHRSVSWYQQTPGQGLQFLFEYFSETQRNKGNFPGRFSGRQFSNSRSEMNVSTLELGDSALYLCASSLGDRVNEQYFGPGTRLTVT.

The chain employs TRBV7-9 and TRBJ2-7, with 7 positions matching TRBD2. Trimming at V came to 0 bases and at J to 7 bases, leaving 6 bases not matched to a gene. Per the germline V gene, CDR1 is SEHNR and CDR2 is FQNEAQ (reference sequence). The CDR3 runs to 14 residues. The DNA of the CDR3 is TGTGCCAGCAGCTTAGCCTCTAGCGGACTTGAGCAGTACTTC. Translating gives CASSLASSGLEQYF.

This clone has more than one count but fewer than ten. J is TRBJ2-7 and V is TRBV5-1; tentatively, D is TRBD2 (5 bases). V was shortened by 1 base and J by 5 bases, with 16 bases between the two germline ends. Germline CDR1 SGHRS, CDR2 YFSETQ. The CDR3 sequence is 15 residues long. CDR3 residues: CASSLLPGYGDEQYF. The CDR3 nucleotides read TGCGCCAGCAGCTTGCTTCCGGGATACGGTGACGAGCAGTACTTC.

This chain joins TRBV28 and TRBJ2-5; TRBD2 might be the D (5 bases). The germline CDR1 and CDR2 sequences are MDHEN and SYDVKM. With 1 base removed from V and 0 bases from J, the gap between germline ends came to 12 bases. The CDR3 covers 16 residues. The CDR3, as DNA: TGTGCCAGCAGTTTATACAGCGGAGAGTACCAAGAGACCCAGTACTTC. Translated, it gives CASSLYSGEYQETQYF.

The V and J genes are TRBV6-5 and TRBJ2-5; 8 bases map to TRBD1. V lost 6 bases, J lost 1 base, and 7 bases stayed unmatched. This CDR3 contains 15 residues. CDR1 and CDR2 from the germline V gene are MNHEY and SVGAGI. Here the CDR3 reads CASRIDRGRQETQYF. The CDR3 bases are TGTGCCAGCAGGATCGACAGGGGACGCCAAGAGACCCAGTACTTC.

V usage is TRBV4-2 and J usage is TRBJ1-2; 7 bases map to TRBD1. Trimming took 5 bases from V and 1 from J; bases not matched to a gene: 4. From germline, CDR1 is LGHNA and CDR2 YNFKEQ. The CDR3 consists of 14 residues. CDR3: CASSSGQYNYGYTF. The CDR3 nucleotides are TGTGCCAGCAGCTCGGGACAGTATAACTATGGCTACACCTTC.